The 9 T cell receptor beta chains below come from one sample, sequenced in a study of cytomegalovirus exposure and HLA in healthy donors. Primers: 60 Vbeta forward and 13 Jbeta reverse. TCRdb keeps only in-frame clones here, not all; method: immunoSEQ multiplex PCR. The sample contains 120,000 or so clones, roughly 80% of which appear only once. The sample comprised PBMCs. The origin of the receptors is a woman aged 40 to 50 in good health and CMV-seronegative.

The gene calls are TRBV5-4 and TRBJ1-1; weak D call: TRBD1 (5 bases). Trimming left V 4 bases short and J 8 bases short, with 18 bases between. The CDR3 runs 14 residues. Germline V gene lookup returns CDR1 SGHNT and CDR2 YYREEE (reference sequence). The CDR3 sequence is CASSKVRAPLEAFF. CDR3 nucleotide sequence: TGTGCCAGCAGCAAGGTCAGGGCACCCTTGGAAGCTTTCTTT.

The chain uses TRBV9 and TRBJ2-1; tentatively, D is TRBD2 (6 bases). Trimming removed 0 bases from V and 2 bases from J, with 12 bases in between. CDR3 length: 16 residues. Germline values: CDR1 SGDLS, CDR2 YYNGEE. CDR3 region: CASSVEGRGPYNEQFF. CDR3 bases: TGTGCCAGCAGCGTAGAGGGGCGGGGTCCCTACAATGAGCAGTTCTTC. Variable domain in full (rest from reference TRBV9 and TRBJ2-1): DSGVTQTPKHLITATGQRVTLRCSPRSGDLSVYWYQQSLDQGLQFLIQYYNGEERAKGNILERFSAQQFPDLHSELNLSSLELGDSALYFCASSVEGRGPYNEQFFGPGTRLTVL.

This clone was counted a single time. The chain links TRBV5-1 to TRBJ2-5; TRBD2 matches at 10 bases. CDR1 and CDR2 from the germline V gene are SGHRS and YFSETQ. The ends lost 0 bases at V and 3 bases at J; junction bases unmatched: 8. The CDR3 contains 17 residues. DNA for the CDR3: TGCGCCAGCAGCTTGGCCTCGGTGCTAGCGGGAGAAGAGACCCAGTACTTC. Its protein product is CASSLASVLAGEETQYF.

The rearrangement joins TRBV12-5 to TRBJ2-5; TRBD2 agrees at 7 bases. Germline V lookup: CDR1 LGHNT, CDR2 FRNRAP. This CDR3 has 13 amino acids. V was pared by 4 bases and J by 4 bases, with 3 bases of the junction left unmatched. The CDR3 reads CASGWGGGETQYF. Here the CDR3 DNA reads TGTGCTAGTGGTTGGGGGGGAGGAGAGACCCAGTACTTC.

The chain links TRBV11-3 to TRBJ2-1; 8 nucleotides align to TRBD2. The V and J ends lost 5 bases and 6 bases, in that order; junction bases with no gene match: 12. CDR3 size: 16 residues. Germline CDR1 is SGHNT and CDR2 is YENEEA. CDR3 protein: CASSTGDSGGINEQFF. CDR3 DNA sequence: TGTGCCAGCAGCACTGGCGACTCGGGAGGGATCAATGAGCAGTTCTTC. Drawing the rest from reference TRBV11-3 and TRBJ2-1, the complete variable domain is EAGVVQSPRYKIIEKKQPVAFWCNPISGHNTLYWYLQNLGQGPELLIRYENEEAVDDSQLPKDRFSAERLKGVDSTLKIQPAELGDSAVYLCASSTGDSGGINEQFFGPGTRLTVL.

This rearrangement joins TRBV19 to TRBJ1-1, with no clear D. This CDR3 has 15 residues. CDR1 is LNHDA, CDR2 SQIVND, per germline (reference sequence). V dropped 3 bases and J dropped 1 base, with 12 bases sitting between them. CDR3: CASSISRHWNTEAFF. Here the CDR3 DNA reads TGTGCCAGTAGTATCTCCAGACACTGGAACACTGAAGCTTTCTTT.

The V gene is TRBV28, the J gene TRBJ2-7, with TRBD2 matching over 7 bases. The germline V gene encodes CDR1 MDHEN and CDR2 SYDVKM. This CDR3 has 13 residues. The J segment lost 7 bases and the V segment lost 3 bases, leaving 6 bases of the junction unmatched. Here the CDR3 reads CASSLAGVAEQYF. CDR3 nucleotide sequence: TGTGCCAGCAGTTTGGCGGGAGTAGCTGAGCAGTACTTC.

This clone was recorded once. Other DNA sequences of this sample code for an identical CDR3. V usage is TRBV5-6 and J usage is TRBJ2-3; TRBD1 might be the D (6 bases). The germline V gene has CDR1 SGHDT and CDR2 YYEEEE. V lost 0 bases to trimming and J lost 4 bases, with 6 bases between them. This CDR3 contains 13 residues. The CDR3 DNA sequence: TGTGCCAGCAGCTTGGACAGGGCAGATACGCAGTATTTT. It codes for CASSLDRADTQYF.

This clone was seen a few times. This sequence joins TRBV7-3 and TRBJ2-1; no firm D call. Germline lookup yields CDR1 SGHTA and CDR2 FQGTGA. Trimming cost V 2 bases and J 1 base, with 9 bases left between them. The CDR3 contains 15 residues. The CDR3 bases are TGTGCCAGCAGCTTAGGTGGGCCTTCCTACAATGAGCAGTTCTTC. Encoded protein: CASSLGGPSYNEQFF.